What follows is one T cell receptor (beta chain) and its context. TCRdb keeps only in-frame clones here, not all; method: immunoSEQ multiplex PCR. The sample holds approximately 100,000 clones, about 90% seen once. This sample is part of a study of T cell changes during pregnancy in multiple sclerosis. The V segment lost 6 bases and the J segment 4 bases; nucleotides outside the gene matches: 7. The V gene's germline CDR1 is MNHNS and CDR2 SASEGT. The CDR3 runs to 15 residues. This sample comprised peripheral blood, obtained after pregnancy. The chain couples TRBV6-1 to TRBJ1-1; 11 bases line up with TRBD1. The TCR sequence derives from a female donor in good health, enrolled as a control in a pregnancy study. CDR3 region: CASRLDRGRGTEAFF. The CDR3 region has the DNA TGTGCCAGCAGACTGGACAGGGGGCGAGGCACTGAAGCTTTCTTT.